One and the same sample provided the 2 T cell receptor beta chains below, sequenced in a study of a mutant IDH1 vaccine in newly diagnosed glioma. Generated by immunoSEQ multiplex PCR, the TCRdb table keeps only in-frame clones and is missing some. Of tens of thousands of clones detected, about three quarters appear once; the ten largest clones hold about 8.1%. Their antigens remain unidentified. Time point of the sample: week 23, last vaccination. Topical imiquimod was applied with each vaccine dose, which held 300 ug of mutant IDH1 20-mer peptide. Material: PBMCs, obtained from a glioma patient whose treatment included an IDH1 peptide vaccine. The receptors here all came from a woman in her 40s with glioma. Some clones in this sample may be carry-over from other donors' samples.

The chain joins TRBV2 to TRBJ1-2, with 8 bases identical to TRBD1. The V gene end was trimmed by 4 bases and the J gene end by 4 bases; junction bases not matched to a gene: 11. Looked up from germline, CDR1 is SNHLY and CDR2 is FYNNEI. The CDR3 loop spans 16 amino acids. The CDR3 sequence is CASSAVPDREFYGYTF. The CDR3 nucleotides read TGTGCCAGCAGTGCAGTCCCGGACAGGGAGTTCTATGGCTACACCTTC. Full variable domain (remainder filled in from reference TRBV2 and TRBJ1-2): EPEVTQTPSHQVTQMGQEVILRCVPISNHLYFYWYRQILGQKVEFLVSFYNNEISEKSEIFDDQFSVERPDGSNFTLKIRSTKLEDSAMYFCASSAVPDREFYGYTFGSGTRLTVV.

The CDR3 spells CATSRGTSNNWPYEQYF. CDR3 nucleotide sequence: TGTGCCACCAGCAGAGGAACTAGCAACAACTGGCCCTACGAGCAGTACTTC. The rearrangement joins TRBV15 to TRBJ2-7, with D maybe TRBD2 (6 bases). V was cut by 1 base and J by 2 bases, with 18 bases left in between. CDR1 and CDR2 from the germline V gene are LNHNV and YYDKDF (reference sequence). CDR3 length equals 17 residues.